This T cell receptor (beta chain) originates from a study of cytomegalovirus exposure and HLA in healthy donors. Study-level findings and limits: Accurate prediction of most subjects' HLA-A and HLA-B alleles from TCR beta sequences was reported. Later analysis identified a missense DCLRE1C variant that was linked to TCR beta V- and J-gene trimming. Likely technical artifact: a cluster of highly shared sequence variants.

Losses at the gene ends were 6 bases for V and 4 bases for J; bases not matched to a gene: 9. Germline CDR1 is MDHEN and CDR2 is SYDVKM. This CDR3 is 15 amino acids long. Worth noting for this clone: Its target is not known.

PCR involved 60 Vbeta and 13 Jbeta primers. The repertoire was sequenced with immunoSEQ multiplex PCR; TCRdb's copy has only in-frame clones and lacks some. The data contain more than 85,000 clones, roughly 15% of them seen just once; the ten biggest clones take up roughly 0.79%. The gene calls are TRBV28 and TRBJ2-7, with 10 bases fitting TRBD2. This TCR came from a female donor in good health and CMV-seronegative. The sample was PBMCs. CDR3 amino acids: CASSPRTSGKYEQYF. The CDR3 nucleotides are TGTGCCAGCAGCCCCCGGACTAGCGGAAAGTACGAGCAGTACTTC.